Listed below are T cell receptor beta chains from one sample, sequenced in a study of cytomegalovirus exposure and HLA in healthy donors. Sequenced by immunoSEQ multiplex PCR; TCRdb stores in-frame clones only, minus some. The sample lists about 130,000 clones; roughly a sixth were seen once. What was sequenced was PBMCs. Receptors were obtained from a female donor in good health and CMV-seropositive. CDR3s include the opening cysteine and the closing phenylalanine or tryptophan. D genes are given only for firm matches. The listing skips clone size in some rows; elsewhere it reads once, few, many or a size class.

v_call	j_call	d_call	clone_size	cdr3_nt	cdr3_aa
TRBV6-1	TRBJ2-1	TRBD2	NA	TGTGCCGGAAACCCGGGGGGCTCCTACAATGAGCAGTTCTTC	CAGNPGGSYNEQFF
TRBV2	TRBJ2-7	NA	few	TGTGCCAGCAGTGAACGCGACGGACAGTCACTCAACTACGAGCAGTACTTC	CASSERDGQSLNYEQYF
TRBV19	TRBJ1-1	TRBD1	few	TGTGCCAGCAAGGACAGGGCCAACACTGAAGCTTTCTTT	CASKDRANTEAFF
TRBV5-1	TRBJ2-3	TRBD2	few	TGCGCCAGCAGCTTGGGACTAGCGGGGGGCACAGATACGCAGTATTTT	CASSLGLAGGTDTQYF
TRBV11-2	TRBJ2-7	TRBD2	once	TGTGCCAGCAGCTTTTACGGGAGGGCCACTCCCGAGCAGTACTTC	CASSFYGRATPEQYF
TRBV5-1	TRBJ2-1	TRBD2	NA	TGCGCCAGCAGCGTGAGGTCTAGCGGAGACAATGAGCAGTTCTTC	CASSVRSSGDNEQFF
TRBV28	TRBJ1-3	TRBD1	NA	TGTGCCAGCAGCATAACAGGGGGTGGAAACACCATATATTTT	CASSITGGGNTIYF
TRBV7-2	TRBJ1-2	TRBD1	NA	TGTGCCAGCAGCATAGGGGGCAACTATGGCTACACCTTC	CASSIGGNYGYTF
TRBV6-5	TRBJ2-2	NA	NA	TGTGCCAGCAGTTACTCGCGGGGTGGCGGGGAGCTGTTTTTT	CASSYSRGGGELFF
TRBV2	TRBJ1-6	NA	few	TGTGCCAGAAGACTGGCCAATTCACCCCTCCACTTT	CARRLANSPLHF
TRBV7-9	TRBJ1-3	NA	few	TGTGCCAGCAGCGCTAACAGGGTGACTGGAAACACCATATATTTT	CASSANRVTGNTIYF
TRBV4-1	TRBJ1-5	NA	few	TGCGCCAGCAGCCAAGTGGAGGATCAGCCCCAGCATTTT	CASSQVEDQPQHF
TRBV5-4	TRBJ2-2	TRBD2	few	TGTGCCAGCAGCCCCGGGGGGGTAGCGGACTACACCGGGGAGCTGTTTTTT	CASSPGGVADYTGELFF
TRBV5-8	TRBJ1-5	TRBD1	few	TGTGCCAGCAGCTCGGGACAGGGGGCGTTCAACAGCAATCAGCCCCCGCATTTT	CASSSGQGAFNSNQPPHF
TRBV28	TRBJ2-7	NA	NA	TGTGCCAGCAGTCTCCGGAGCTCCTACGAGCAGTACTTC	CASSLRSSYEQYF
TRBV19	TRBJ1-5	TRBD1	few	TGTGCCAGTAGTAGCTCATATAGGGACAGGGTCAATCAGCCCCAGCATTTT	CASSSSYRDRVNQPQHF
TRBV27	TRBJ2-5	NA	NA	TGTGCCAGCAGTTCAAACCAAGAGACCCAGTACTTC	CASSSNQETQYF
TRBV19	TRBJ1-2	NA	NA	TGTGCCAGTAACCAGGGTGGCTACACCTTC	CASNQGGYTF
TRBV15	TRBJ1-1	TRBD1	NA	TGTGCCACCAGCTGGAACAGGGGGTTGAACACTGAAGCTTTCTTT	CATSWNRGLNTEAFF
TRBV28	TRBJ1-1	NA	few	TGTGCCAGCAGTTTTGAAGTCGGAGGGACTGAAGCTTTCTTT	CASSFEVGGTEAFF
TRBV5-4	TRBJ2-1	NA	few	TGTGCCAGCAGCTTGGGTCCAGAGCGCAATGAGCAGTTCTTC	CASSLGPERNEQFF
TRBV19	TRBJ2-1	TRBD1	NA	TGTGCCAGTAGCGACAGGGAATCCTACAATGAGCAGTTCTTC	CASSDRESYNEQFF
TRBV6-5	TRBJ2-1	TRBD1	NA	TGTGCCAGCAGTTACTCGACAGGGACAGGAGACAATGAGCAGTTCTTC	CASSYSTGTGDNEQFF
TRBV29-1	TRBJ1-1	NA	NA	TGCAGCGTTTTAAGGACAACAAACACTGAAGCTTTCTTT	CSVLRTTNTEAFF
TRBV30	TRBJ2-7	NA	NA	TGTGCCTGGAGTCTGGGCGTCTACTACGAGCAGTACTTC	CAWSLGVYYEQYF
TRBV19	TRBJ2-1	NA	few	TGTGCCAGTAGTATTCGGGGTGGCCATTACAATGAGCAGTTCTTC	CASSIRGGHYNEQFF
TRBV6-1	TRBJ2-5	TRBD1	many	TGTGCCAGCAGTGAAGTCACAGGGGCCCAAGAGACCCAGTACTTC	CASSEVTGAQETQYF